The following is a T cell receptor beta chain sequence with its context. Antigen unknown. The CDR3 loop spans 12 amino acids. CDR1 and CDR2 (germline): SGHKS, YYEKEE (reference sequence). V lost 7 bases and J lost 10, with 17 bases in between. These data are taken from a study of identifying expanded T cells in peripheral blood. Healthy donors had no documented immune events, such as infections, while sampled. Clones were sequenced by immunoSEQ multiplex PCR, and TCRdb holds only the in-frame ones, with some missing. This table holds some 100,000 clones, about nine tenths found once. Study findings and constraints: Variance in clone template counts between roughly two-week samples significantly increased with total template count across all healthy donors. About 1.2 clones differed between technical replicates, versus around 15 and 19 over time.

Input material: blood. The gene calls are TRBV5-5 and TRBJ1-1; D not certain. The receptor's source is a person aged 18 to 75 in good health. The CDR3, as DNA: TGTGCCAGCTCCGAGAGGGTCCGAGGAGCTTTCTTT. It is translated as CASSERVRGAFF.